The entry below gives a single T cell receptor beta chain sequence along with its context. Its antigen remains unidentified. CDR1 is MNHNY, CDR2 SVGAGI, per germline (reference sequence). After removal of 1 base from V and 3 bases from J, the junction contained 6 bases not matched to a gene. This CDR3 is 16 amino acids long. Investigators sought sequencing depths of between 1 in 200,000 and 1 in 1 million T cells. Only in-frame clones appear in the TCRdb table, and some are missing; sequencing was by immunoSEQ multiplex PCR. The repertoire holds 150,000 to 200,000 clones, with over 75% as singletons. The data derive from a study of cytotoxic CD8 clonotypes in ibrutinib-treated CLL. Looking at the study overall: After a median around 13 months on treatment (6 to 36), response samples were drawn. Whole-study results and caveats: A rise in clonality was seen at ibrutinib response, and a fall back toward baseline was seen at progression.

V is TRBV6-6 and J is TRBJ2-5; 9 bases line up with TRBD2. This sample comprised PBMCs, obtained at disease progression, from a patient treated with ibrutinib. This receptor was obtained from a human donor with chronic lymphocytic leukemia. The CDR3 spells CASSYFRASGKETQYF. DNA for the CDR3: TGTGCCAGCAGTTACTTTCGGGCTAGCGGGAAAGAGACCCAGTACTTC.